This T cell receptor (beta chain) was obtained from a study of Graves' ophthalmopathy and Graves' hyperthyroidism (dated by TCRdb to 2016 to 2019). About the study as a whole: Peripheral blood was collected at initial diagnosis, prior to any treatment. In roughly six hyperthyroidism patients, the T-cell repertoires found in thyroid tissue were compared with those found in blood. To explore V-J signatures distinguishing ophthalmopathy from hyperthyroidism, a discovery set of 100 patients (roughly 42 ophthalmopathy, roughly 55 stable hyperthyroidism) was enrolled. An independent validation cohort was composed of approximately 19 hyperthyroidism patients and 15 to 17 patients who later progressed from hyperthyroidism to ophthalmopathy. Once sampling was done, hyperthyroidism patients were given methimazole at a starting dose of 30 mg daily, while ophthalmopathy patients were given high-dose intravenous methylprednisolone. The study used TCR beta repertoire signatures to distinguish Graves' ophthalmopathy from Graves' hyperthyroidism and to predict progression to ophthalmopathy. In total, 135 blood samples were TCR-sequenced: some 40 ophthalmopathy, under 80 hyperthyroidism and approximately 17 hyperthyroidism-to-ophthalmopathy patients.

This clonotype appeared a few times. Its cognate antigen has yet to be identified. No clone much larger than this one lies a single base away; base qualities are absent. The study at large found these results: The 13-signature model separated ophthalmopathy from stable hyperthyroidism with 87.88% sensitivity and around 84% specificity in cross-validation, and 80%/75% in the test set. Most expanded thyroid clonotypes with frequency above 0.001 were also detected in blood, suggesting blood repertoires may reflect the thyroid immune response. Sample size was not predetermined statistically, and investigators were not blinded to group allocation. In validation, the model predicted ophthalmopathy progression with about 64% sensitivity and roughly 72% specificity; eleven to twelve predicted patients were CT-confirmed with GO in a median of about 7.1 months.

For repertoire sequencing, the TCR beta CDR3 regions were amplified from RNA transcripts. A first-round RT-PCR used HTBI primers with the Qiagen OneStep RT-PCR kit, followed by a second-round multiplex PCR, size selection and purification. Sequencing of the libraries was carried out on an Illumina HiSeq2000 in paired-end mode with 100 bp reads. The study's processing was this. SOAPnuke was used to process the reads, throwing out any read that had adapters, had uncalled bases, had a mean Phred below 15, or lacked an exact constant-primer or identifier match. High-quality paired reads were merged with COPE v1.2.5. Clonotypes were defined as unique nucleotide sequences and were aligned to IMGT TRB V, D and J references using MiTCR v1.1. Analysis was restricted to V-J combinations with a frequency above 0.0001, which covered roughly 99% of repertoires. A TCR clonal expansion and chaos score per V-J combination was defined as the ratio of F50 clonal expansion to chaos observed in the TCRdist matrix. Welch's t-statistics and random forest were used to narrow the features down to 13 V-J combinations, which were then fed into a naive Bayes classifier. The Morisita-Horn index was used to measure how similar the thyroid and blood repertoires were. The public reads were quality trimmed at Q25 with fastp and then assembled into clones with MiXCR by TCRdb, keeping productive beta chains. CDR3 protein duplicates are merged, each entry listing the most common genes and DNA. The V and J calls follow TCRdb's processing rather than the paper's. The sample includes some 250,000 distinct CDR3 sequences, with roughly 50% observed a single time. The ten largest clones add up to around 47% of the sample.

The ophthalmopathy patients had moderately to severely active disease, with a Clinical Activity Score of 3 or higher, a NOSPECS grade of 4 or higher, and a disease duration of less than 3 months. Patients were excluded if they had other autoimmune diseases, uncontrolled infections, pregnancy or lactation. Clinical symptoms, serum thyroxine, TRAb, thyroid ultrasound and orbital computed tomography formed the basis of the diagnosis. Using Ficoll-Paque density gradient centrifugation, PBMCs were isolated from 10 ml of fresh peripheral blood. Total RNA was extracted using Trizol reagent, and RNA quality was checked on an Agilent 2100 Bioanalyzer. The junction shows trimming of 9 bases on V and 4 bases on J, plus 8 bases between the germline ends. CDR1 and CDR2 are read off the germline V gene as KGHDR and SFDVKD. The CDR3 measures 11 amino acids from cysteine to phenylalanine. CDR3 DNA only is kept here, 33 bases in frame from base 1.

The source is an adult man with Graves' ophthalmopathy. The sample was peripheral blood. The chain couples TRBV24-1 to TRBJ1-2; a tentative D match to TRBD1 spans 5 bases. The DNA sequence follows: TGTGCCACCGGGACGGTCTATGGCTACACCTTC. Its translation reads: CATGTVYGYTF.